The TCR beta chain described here comes from a study of cytomegalovirus exposure and HLA in healthy donors. General study findings and limits: Later work showed greater clonal expansion in HLA-associated TCR beta chains than in equally common others. Exclusion applied to some V segments, including TRBV6-2 and TRBV6-3, as they were indistinguishable. With later analysis, a missense DCLRE1C variant became linked to TCR beta V- and J-gene trimming. Immune exposure data for these donors was limited to CMV serostatus.

The CDR3 length is 15 residues. Germline CDR1 reads SNHLY; CDR2 reads FYNNEI. V dropped 8 bases and J dropped 6; count of bases not matched to a gene: 11. Both 60 Vbeta primers and 13 Jbeta primers went into the PCR. TCRdb keeps only in-frame clones here, not all; method: immunoSEQ multiplex PCR. The profile covers about 140,000 clones, with around 80% appearing a single time and about 3.1% taken by the ten largest. For this clone: Its antigen is as yet unknown.

The source is a man aged 40-49 years in good health and CMV-seronegative. Sequencing was done on a sample of PBMCs. The V gene is TRBV2, the J gene TRBJ2-3; TRBD2 aligns across 10 bases. The CDR3, as DNA: TGTGCCAGCTCTGGGGTAGCGGGGGGCCAGGATACGCAGTATTTT. Translation gives CASSGVAGGQDTQYF.